Below, 17 T cell receptor beta chains from the same sample are listed, as sequenced in a study of T cell changes during pregnancy in multiple sclerosis. The data were produced by immunoSEQ multiplex PCR, yet TCRdb's version contains in-frame clones alone and is incomplete. Here the sample spans roughly 61,000 clones, under 95% being singletons. This sample comprised peripheral blood, obtained in the first trimester of pregnancy. These receptors were obtained from a female donor in good health, enrolled as a control in a pregnancy study.

The J gene is TRBJ2-2, the V gene TRBV5-4; D is perhaps TRBD2 (6 bases). Trimming stripped 9 bases from V and 5 bases from J, with 17 bases between. Germline CDR1 reads SGHNT; CDR2 reads YYREEE (reference sequence). The CDR3 consists of 14 residues. In DNA form, the CDR3 reads TGTGCCATAACCTGGGGACTTCAAACCGGGGAGCTGTTTTTT. Protein sequence: CAITWGLQTGELFF.

This clone was seen just once. V usage is TRBV12-5 and J usage is TRBJ1-5; no firm D call. V was shortened by 5 bases and J by 7 bases, with 15 bases between the two germline ends. The germline V gene encodes CDR1 LGHNT and CDR2 FRNRAP. This CDR3 is 14 amino acids long. CDR3 in amino acids: CASGNRGGWQPQHF. In DNA form, the CDR3 reads TGTGCTAGTGGTAACCGAGGTGGTTGGCAGCCCCAGCATTTT. Looking up the rest from reference TRBV12-5 and TRBJ1-5 gives the full variable domain: DARVTQTPRHKVTEMGQEVTMRCQPILGHNTVFWYRQTMMQGLELLAYFRNRAPLDDSGMPKDRFSAEMPDATLATLKIQPSEPRDSAVYFCASGNRGGWQPQHFGDGTRLSIL.

The CDR3 loop is CASSVSPEWTVLSLELFF. For the CDR3, the DNA is TGTGCCAGCAGCGTCTCCCCTGAGTGGACAGTGCTATCCTTGGAGCTGTTTTTT. This chain uses TRBV9 with TRBJ2-2; TRBD1 might be the D (6 bases). V was pared by 2 bases and J by 10 bases, with 27 bases between. The germline gives CDR1 SGDLS, CDR2 YYNGEE. The CDR3 consists of 18 residues.

The chain joins TRBV11-3 to TRBJ1-1, with D possibly matching TRBD1 (6 bases). Trimming took 5 bases from V and 0 from J, leaving 7 bases between them. Germline V gene lookup returns CDR1 SGHNT and CDR2 YENEEA. The CDR3 contains 13 residues. CDR3 sequence (DNA): TGTGCCAGCAGCGGACAGATGAACACTGAAGCTTTCTTT. Translating it yields CASSGQMNTEAFF.

V usage is TRBV5-1 and J usage is TRBJ1-3; weak D call: TRBD1 (6 bases). This CDR3 is 17 amino acids long. The V and J ends lost 0 bases and 4 bases respectively, with 17 bases between them. The germline gives CDR1 SGHRS, CDR2 YFSETQ. The CDR3 region is CASSLVDYRESGNTIYF. For the CDR3, the DNA is TGCGCCAGCAGCTTGGTGGATTACAGGGAATCAGGAAACACCATATATTTT.

The CDR3 bases are TGTGCCAGCAGCCCTTGGACAGGGATCTCCCAAGAGACCCAGTACTTC. It codes for CASSPWTGISQETQYF. The V and J genes are TRBV27 and TRBJ2-5; TRBD1 aligns across 8 bases. V lost 6 bases, J lost 1 base, and 10 bases stayed unmatched. CDR3 length: 16 residues. Germline CDR1 is MNHEY and CDR2 is SMNVEV (reference sequence).

The chain carries TRBV28 and TRBJ1-1; the D gene is possibly TRBD1 (5 bases). V lost 7 bases and J 1 base, leaving 13 bases between the germline ends. The germline CDR1 and CDR2 sequences are MDHEN and SYDVKM. CDR3 size: 14 residues. The CDR3 here is CASTLPGGNTEAFF. DNA for the CDR3: TGTGCCAGCACCTTACCGGGGGGGAACACTGAAGCTTTCTTT.

The chain is built from TRBV2 and TRBJ2-4; a possible D gene is TRBD1 (5 bases). The germline gives CDR1 SNHLY, CDR2 FYNNEI. The CDR3 is made up of 14 amino acids. Trimming cost V 6 bases and J 9 bases, with 18 bases left between them. Here the CDR3 reads CASRNPQGGAIQYF. In DNA form, the CDR3 reads TGTGCCAGCAGGAACCCGCAGGGTGGAGCCATTCAGTACTTC.

The rearrangement uses TRBV19 and TRBJ1-1, with D tentatively TRBD1 (6 bases). Germline V gene sequence: CDR1 LNHDA, CDR2 SQIVND (reference sequence). This CDR3 spans 13 amino acids. The V and J ends lost 9 bases and 5 bases respectively, with 16 bases between them. CDR3 sequence: CASRTGLETEAFF. CDR3 nucleotide sequence: TGTGCCAGCAGAACAGGGTTGGAAACTGAAGCTTTCTTT.

This sequence joins TRBV28 and TRBJ1-2, with 8 bases lining up with TRBD1. This CDR3 region has 14 residues. Germline CDR1 is MDHEN and CDR2 is SYDVKM. V lost 3 bases, J lost 5 bases, and 5 bases stayed unmatched. CDR3 amino acids: CASSLAGGGYGYTF. CDR3 bases: TGTGCCAGCAGTTTGGCAGGGGGCGGATATGGCTACACCTTC.

The chain has TRBV7-9 and TRBJ2-1; no clear D gene. CDR3 length: 14 residues. Germline values: CDR1 SEHNR, CDR2 FQNEAQ (reference sequence). The V end was cut by 4 bases, the J end by 3 bases, with 10 bases between. CDR3 sequence reads: CASSYRRDYNEQFF. The CDR3 region has the DNA TGTGCCAGCAGCTATAGAAGAGACTACAATGAGCAGTTCTTC. The whole variable domain, filled in from reference TRBV7-9 and TRBJ2-1, reads DTGVSQNPRHKITKRGQNVTFRCDPISEHNRLYWYRQTLGQGPEFLTYFQNEAQLEKSRLLSDRFSAERPKGSFSTLEIQRTEQGDSAMYLCASSYRRDYNEQFFGPGTRLTVL.

The chain carries TRBV28 and TRBJ2-1, with 11 bases that match TRBD2. The CDR3 is made up of 17 amino acids. Unmatched junction bases numbered 12, after V lost 4 bases and J lost 7 bases. Germline CDR1 and CDR2: MDHEN and SYDVKM. CDR3: CASSSVGLAGLRNEQFF. CDR3 nucleotide sequence: TGTGCCAGCAGTTCGGTAGGACTAGCGGGTTTAAGGAATGAGCAGTTCTTC.

This rearrangement joins TRBV19 to TRBJ1-2; TRBD1 is a possible D gene (5 bases). CDR3 size: 16 residues. Trimming cost V 9 bases and J 0 bases, with 20 bases left between them. The germline CDR1 and CDR2 sequences are LNHDA and SQIVND (reference sequence). CDR3 in DNA: TGTGCCAGCTGGTCCCCTCAGGCAGGGACTAACTATGGCTACACCTTC. Residues: CASWSPQAGTNYGYTF.

This sequence joins TRBV5-1 and TRBJ1-1; D ambiguous. The germline CDR1 and CDR2 sequences are SGHRS and YFSETQ. Trimming removed 4 bases from V and 1 base from J, with 5 bases in between. The CDR3 spans 12 residues. This CDR3 is CASSIQNTEAFF. The DNA for the CDR3 is TGCGCCAGCAGCATACAGAACACTGAAGCTTTCTTT.

The rearrangement links TRBV27 to TRBJ1-2, with 8 nucleotides matching TRBD1. This CDR3 has 15 amino acids. J was trimmed by 4 bases and V by 6 bases; bases with no gene match: 10. Germline V CDR1 and CDR2: MNHEY, SMNVEV (reference sequence). This CDR3 is CASRKALTGVYGYTF. For the CDR3, the DNA is TGTGCCAGCAGAAAAGCGTTGACAGGGGTCTATGGCTACACCTTC.

This chain links TRBV28 with TRBJ1-2, with 10 bases fitting TRBD1. CDR3 length: 16 amino acids. From germline, CDR1 is MDHEN and CDR2 SYDVKM. V lost 8 bases to trimming and J lost 6 bases; unmatched junction nucleotides: 15. The CDR3 here is CASSQSEPGTGDGYTF. The DNA for the CDR3 is TGTGCCAGCTCACAGTCGGAACCGGGGACAGGGGATGGCTACACCTTC.

The V gene is TRBV7-3, the J gene TRBJ2-1, with a tentative D call TRBD1 (5 bases). CDR3 size: 15 residues. V was cut by 2 bases and J by 2 bases, with 10 bases left in between. Per the germline V gene, CDR1 is SGHTA and CDR2 is FQGTGA. This CDR3 is CASSLERGPYNEQFF. The CDR3 coding sequence is TGTGCCAGCAGCTTAGAAAGGGGCCCCTACAATGAGCAGTTCTTC.